The T cell receptor beta chain described here comes from a study of OX40 agonist ivuxolimab in advanced cancers. About the study: Intravenous ivuxolimab at 0.01 to 10 mg/kg was given to patients every 2 weeks. Three individuals attained partial responses, comprising one hepatocellular carcinoma case and two cutaneous melanoma cases.

The junction had 4 bases not matched to a gene; V was cut back by 0 bases and J by 7 bases. This CDR3 is built from 16 residues. CDR1 and CDR2 from the germline V gene are LGHNA and YNFKEQ. Study-wide points: A proportion of nonresponders additionally exhibited low normalized T-cell clonal expansion.

Assay: immunoSEQ multiplex PCR; the TCRdb copy retains only in-frame clones and omits some. The table has about 98,000 clones, less than 90% seen once. A word on this clone: The antigen is not known.

Specimen: CD4+ or CD8+ T cells sorted from blood, collected in a trial of the OX40 agonist ivuxolimab. This sequence joins TRBV4-2 and TRBJ1-5, with 12 nucleotides matching TRBD1. The sequence came from an adult with an advanced solid tumor such as melanoma, head and neck, liver or kidney cancer. DNA for the CDR3: TGTGCCAGCAGCCAAGACGGGACAGGGGGCCTACAGCCCCAGCATTTT. Translated, it gives CASSQDGTGGLQPQHF.